The 5 T cell receptor beta chains in this list originate from one sample, sequenced in a study of CD8+CD57+ T cells in acquired aplastic anemia. Researchers used genomic DNA as the template to profile TCR beta VDJ and CDR3. TCRdb reprocessed the reads via MiXCR and lists one record per CDR3 protein. The sample includes around 150,000 distinct CDR3 sequences, roughly 40% of them seen just once. The specimen was sorted CD4+, CD8+, or CD8+CD57+ T cells (not recorded which) from PBMCs. The receptors were gathered from a human donor in good health, serving as a control.

This clonotype was counted at least ten times. The chain uses TRBV16 and TRBJ1-2; D is uncertain. Germline values: CDR1 KGHSY, CDR2 FQNENV. V shed 2 bases and J shed 8 bases, with 18 bases lying between them. This CDR3 has 15 residues. CDR3 protein: CASSQVGKRAGGYTF. CDR3 in DNA: TGTGCCAGCAGCCAAGTGGGGAAGCGCGCGGGGGGCTACACCTTC.

This chain connects TRBV15 to TRBJ2-5; 14 bases are shared with TRBD2. This CDR3 has 18 residues. Germline loops: CDR1 LNHNV, CDR2 YYDKDF (reference sequence). V dropped 0 bases and J dropped 2; count of bases not matched to a gene: 5. CDR3 amino acids: CATSRDRGLAGDQETQYF. CDR3 bases: TGTGCCACCAGCAGAGATCGGGGACTAGCGGGGGATCAAGAGACCCAGTACTTC.

The chain uses TRBV20-1 and TRBJ2-5; D gene uncertain. CDR1 DFQATT and CDR2 SNEGSKA come from the germline V gene (reference sequence). V lost 6 bases and J 7 bases, leaving 15 bases between the germline ends. The CDR3 is 12 residues long. CDR3 nucleotide sequence: TGCAGTGCCGAATCCAACCCGGGGACCCAGTACTTC. Amino acids: CSAESNPGTQYF.

The J gene is TRBJ1-1, the V gene TRBV7-3; 8 bases agree with TRBD1. Germline V lookup: CDR1 SGHTA, CDR2 FQGTGA. The CDR3 sequence is 13 residues long. Trimming cost V 6 bases and J 3 bases; bases outside gene matches: 3. This CDR3 reads CASRVQGDTEAFF. CDR3 coding DNA: TGTGCCAGCAGGGTACAGGGGGACACTGAAGCTTTCTTT.

V usage is TRBV5-1 and J usage is TRBJ1-1; 7 bases agree with TRBD1. The CDR3 is made up of 16 amino acids. Trimming at V came to 0 bases and at J to 1 base, leaving 6 bases not matched to a gene. The V gene's germline CDR1 is SGHRS and CDR2 YFSETQ. CDR3 bases: TGCGCCAGCAGCTTGGGCCAGACAGGGCGGAACACTGAAGCTTTCTTT. Protein sequence: CASSLGQTGRNTEAFF. Drawing the rest from reference TRBV5-1 and TRBJ1-1, the complete variable domain is KAGVTQTPRYLIKTRGQQVTLSCSPISGHRSVSWYQQTPGQGLQFLFEYFSETQRNKGNFPGRFSGRQFSNSRSEMNVSTLELGDSALYLCASSLGQTGRNTEAFFGQGTRLTVV.